The present entry profiles one T cell receptor (beta chain) with its context. Its antigen remains unidentified. No qualities accompany the bases; no much larger clone lies one base away. The sample comes from a study of T cells in Graves' hyperthyroidism and ophthalmopathy (dated by TCRdb to between 2018 and 2021). A note on the overall study: Peripheral blood was collected at initial diagnosis, before any treatment. To identify TCR V-J signatures that set the groups apart, the researchers used a discovery cohort of roughly 100 patients, made up of 43 with Graves' ophthalmopathy and around 58 with stable Graves' hyperthyroidism. Prospective prediction of ophthalmopathy was tested in an independent validation cohort consisting of some 18 hyperthyroidism patients and some 17 patients who later progressed to ophthalmopathy. The 85 to 100 discovery patients were randomly split 7:3 into training and test sets. Thyroid tissue and blood T-cell repertoires from six Graves' hyperthyroidism patients were also compared in the study. Following sampling, methimazole starting at 30 mg daily was given to hyperthyroidism patients, and high-dose intravenous methylprednisolone was given to ophthalmopathy patients. According to the paper, TCR Vbeta CDR3 sequencing was carried out on some 140 peripheral blood samples, which came from more than 40 ophthalmopathy, about 75 hyperthyroidism and about 17 progressor patients.

Amplification of TCR beta CDR3 regions was carried out from RNA transcripts. The first round of RT-PCR for the TCR CDR3 was performed with the HTBI primer set and the Qiagen OneStep RT-PCR kit. Libraries were constructed in a second round of multiplex PCR, after which size selection and purification were performed. Sequencing of the libraries was done on an Illumina HiSeq2000 using paired-end 100 bp reads. Per the original workflow: SOAPnuke was used to process the raw data, removing reads that contained adapters or uncalled bases, had a mean Phred below 15, or lacked an exact match to the constant primer or identifier. High-quality paired reads were merged using COPE v1.2.5, and each unique nucleotide sequence was defined as a clonotype. Clonotypes were aligned to IMGT TRBV, TRBD and TRBJ reference segments using MiTCR v1.1. Only V-J combinations with frequency above 0.0001, covering 98% to 99.2% of repertoires, were analysed. The TCS score was defined as the ratio of F50 (clonal expansion) to E x V (chaos), calculated using BLOSUM62-based TCRdist between CDR3 peptides within each V-J. Welch's t-statistics and random forest reduced 500 to 650 V-J features to roughly 13, which were used in a naive Bayes classifier (R e1071). TCRdb itself trimmed the public reads at Q25 with fastp, ran MiXCR and retained productive beta chains. Rows with one shared CDR3 protein collapse into an entry with the most common genes and DNA. TCRdb's processing, not the authors' own work, is the source of the V and J calls. The sample yields around 300,000 distinct CDR3 sequences; roughly an eighth were counted once. In total, the top ten clones hold roughly 8.2% of the sample.

Stable Graves' hyperthyroidism was defined as the absence of progression to ophthalmopathy over 18 months of follow-up. Hyperthyroidism patients were aged 18 to 65 years and newly diagnosed, with disease duration of less than 2 months. Exclusion was applied to patients with uncontrolled infections, other autoimmune diseases, pregnancy or lactation. Diagnoses relied on clinical symptoms, serum thyroxine and TRAb, thyroid ultrasound and orbital computed tomography. PBMCs were separated from under 12 ml of fresh peripheral blood using Ficoll-Paque density gradient centrifugation. Total RNA was extracted using Trizol reagent, and RNA quality was assessed on an Agilent 2100 Bioanalyzer. Overall study results and their limits: Sample size was not statistically predetermined, and investigators were not blinded to group allocation. Ophthalmopathy was separated from stable hyperthyroidism by a 13 V-J signature model, with 85% to 90% sensitivity and just over 81% specificity obtained in cross-validation and 80%/75% obtained in testing. During validation, the model predicted progression to ophthalmopathy a median of about 5.9 months ahead of onset, with around 71% sensitivity and 72.22% specificity. Most expanded thyroid clonotypes (frequency above 0.001) were also found in blood, which suggests that blood repertoires may mirror thyroid immune responses.

The germline V gene encodes CDR1 LNHDA and CDR2 SQIVND (reference sequence). The CDR3, cysteine through phenylalanine, is 15 amino acids long. The only DNA kept is the CDR3, 45 bases in frame from the first base. Clipping removes 5 bases from V and 1 base from J, with 5 as the unmatched junction base count. The rearrangement joined TRBV19 to TRBJ2-3; TRBD1 agrees with 8 junctional bases. Source material: blood. This TCR derives from a middle-aged woman with Graves' hyperthyroidism. CDR3 region: CASSGTDRGTDTQYF. The DNA is as follows: TGTGCCAGTAGTGGAACGGACAGGGGCACAGATACGCAGTATTTT.